The 9 T cell receptor beta chains given below trace back to one sample, sequenced in a study of blood T cell repertoires in COVID-19. TCRdb keeps only in-frame clones here, not all; method: immunoSEQ multiplex PCR. The sample comprises under 300,000 clones, around 89% of which are singletons, and approximately 2.3% rests with the top ten. Material for sequencing was peripheral blood. These receptors all stem from a woman aged 55-75 years with COVID-19, enrolled during active disease.

The genes are TRBV7-6 and TRBJ1-1; D is unclear. V was shortened by 4 bases and J by 2 bases, with 20 bases between the two germline ends. CDR1 and CDR2 from the germline V gene are SGHVS and FNYEAQ. This CDR3 spans 17 amino acids. The CDR3 spells CASSSPRLNTPNTEAFF. CDR3 in DNA: TGTGCCAGCAGCTCCCCTAGGCTTAATACCCCTAACACTGAAGCTTTCTTT.

The chain combines TRBV28 with TRBJ1-2; 10 nucleotides agree with TRBD1. CDR3 length: 14 residues. The germline V gene has CDR1 MDHEN and CDR2 SYDVKM. The J segment lost 2 bases and the V segment lost 10 bases, leaving 7 bases of the junction unmatched. The CDR3 is CATPGTGDNYGYTF. CDR3 sequence (DNA): TGTGCCACCCCCGGGACAGGGGACAACTATGGCTACACCTTC.

The rearrangement joins TRBV6-6 to TRBJ1-4; 8 bases are a match to TRBD1. V lost 7 bases to trimming and J lost 3 bases; unmatched junction nucleotides: 7. The CDR3 runs 15 residues. Germline V gives CDR1 MNHNY, CDR2 SVGAGI (reference sequence). This CDR3 is CASNPPGQANEKLFF. CDR3 bases: TGTGCCAGCAACCCCCCGGGACAGGCTAATGAAAAACTGTTTTTT.

This sequence joins TRBV5-4 and TRBJ2-3; 10 bases are shared with TRBD2. This CDR3 spans 14 amino acids. Germline values: CDR1 SGHNT, CDR2 YYREEE (reference sequence). Germline trimming cut 6 bases from V and 0 bases from J; bases unmatched to any gene: 1. The CDR3 DNA is TGTGCCAGCACTAGCGGGGGAAGCACAGATACGCAGTATTTT. This encodes CASTSGGSTDTQYF.

CDR3 region: CASSLLAHNEQFF. The CDR3 DNA is TGTGCCAGCAGCCTCCTAGCGCACAATGAGCAGTTCTTC. The V and J genes are TRBV6-6 and TRBJ2-1; possibly TRBD2 for D (6 bases). V lost 6 bases and J lost 5, with 11 bases in between. Germline CDR1 reads MNHNY; CDR2 reads SVGAGI (reference sequence). CDR3 length: 13 residues.

This chain links TRBV24-1 with TRBJ2-3; no clear D. The CDR3 extends over 13 amino acids. The V end was cut by 3 bases, the J end by 5 bases, with 8 bases between. CDR1 is KGHDR, CDR2 SFDVKD, per germline. The CDR3 loop reads CATSDPTVDTQYF. In DNA, the CDR3 is TGTGCCACCAGTGATCCGACTGTAGATACGCAGTATTTT.

The chain joins TRBV5-1 to TRBJ1-2; maybe TRBD1 (6 bases). V lost 4 bases to trimming and J lost 8 bases, with 18 bases between them. This CDR3 has 14 residues. The V gene's germline CDR1 is SGHRS and CDR2 YFSETQ. In DNA form, the CDR3 reads TGCGCCAGCAGCCTATACCAGGACAGCCCGGGCTACACCTTC. Its translation: CASSLYQDSPGYTF.

The chain is built from TRBV7-8 and TRBJ2-2; TRBD1 agrees at 7 bases. J gave up 2 bases and V 7 bases, and 7 bases lay outside the gene matches. This CDR3 has 15 amino acids. Germline CDR1 SGHVS, CDR2 FQNEAQ. CDR3 nucleotides: TGTGCCAGCACCCAAAGGGACAGAAACACCGGGGAGCTGTTTTTT. Its translation: CASTQRDRNTGELFF.

This sequence joins TRBV27 and TRBJ2-7; possibly TRBD2 for D (6 bases). Per germline, CDR1 MNHEY and CDR2 SMNVEV (reference sequence). Trimming took off 4 bases at V and 2 bases at J, with 12 bases between the two ends. CDR3 size: 14 residues. The CDR3 nucleotides are TGTGCCAGCAGTTCCGGGACTCACCCCTACGAGCAGTACTTC. This sequence encodes CASSSGTHPYEQYF.